The 10 T cell receptor beta chains below were found in one sample sequenced in a study of OX40 agonist ivuxolimab in advanced cancers. Libraries were prepared by immunoSEQ multiplex PCR; TCRdb keeps only in-frame clonotypes and omits some of them. The table has about 90,000 clones, approximately 89% seen once. The sample in question was CD4+ or CD8+ T cells sorted from blood, obtained in a trial of the OX40 agonist ivuxolimab. The receptors derive from an adult with an advanced solid tumor such as melanoma, head and neck, liver or kidney cancer.

The chain couples TRBV18 to TRBJ1-1; D ambiguous. CDR3 length: 13 residues. Per the germline V gene, CDR1 is KGHSH and CDR2 is LQKENI. Trimming cost V 6 bases and J 4 bases, with 12 bases left between them. The CDR3 nucleotides read TGTGCCAGCTCCCCGGCTGGAGCCACTGAAGCTTTCTTT. It translates to CASSPAGATEAFF. The entire variable domain, with the rest obtained from reference TRBV18 and TRBJ1-1, is as follows: NAGVMQNPRHLVRRRGQEARLRCSPMKGHSHVYWYRQLPEEGLKFMVYLQKENIIDESGMPKERFSAEFPKEGPSILRIQQVVRGDSAAYFCASSPAGATEAFFGQGTRLTVV.

The CDR3 sequence is CASSLITGGRLQNIQYF. CDR3 in DNA: TGTGCCAGCAGTTTAATAACGGGAGGGCGTCTCCAAAACATTCAGTACTTC. The gene calls are TRBV28 and TRBJ2-4; 8 bases are shared with TRBD2. Germline V gene sequence: CDR1 MDHEN, CDR2 SYDVKM. J lost 5 bases, V lost 2 bases, and 11 bases had no gene match. The CDR3 contains 17 residues.

A single count supports this clone. This rearrangement joins TRBV9 to TRBJ1-6, with D unclear. V lost 1 base and J lost 7, with 9 bases in between. Per germline, CDR1 SGDLS and CDR2 YYNGEE. This CDR3 has 14 residues. In nucleotides, the CDR3 is TGTGCCAGCAGCGTAAATTTTGCCAATTCACCCCTCCACTTT. Protein: CASSVNFANSPLHF.

This chain connects TRBV6-5 to TRBJ2-5; no clear D gene. The J call may be faulty, since TRBJ2-7 better matches the DNA end. Germline V gene lookup returns CDR1 MNHEY and CDR2 SVGAGI. The CDR3 runs to 14 residues. DNA for the CDR3: TGTGCCAGCAGTTACTCGTTGAAGGGCTACGAGCAGTACTTC. It encodes CASSYSLKGYEQYF.

The chain uses TRBV2 and TRBJ2-3; D gene uncertain. In germline, CDR1 is SNHLY, CDR2 FYNNEI. This CDR3 has 11 residues. The V gene lost 6 bases and the J gene lost 4 bases, with 5 bases spanning the gap. The CDR3, as DNA: TGTGCCAGCAGGGCGTCAGATACGCAGTATTTT. Translation: CASRASDTQYF. The full variable domain, rest sourced from reference TRBV2 and TRBJ2-3, is EPEVTQTPSHQVTQMGQEVILRCVPISNHLYFYWYRQILGQKVEFLVSFYNNEISEKSEIFDDQFSVERPDGSNFTLKIRSTKLEDSAMYFCASRASDTQYFGPGTRLTVL.

The V call is TRBV7-9, the J call TRBJ2-7; D not resolved. The germline V and J ends were trimmed by 7 bases and 3 bases, with 7 bases remaining between them. This CDR3 contains 11 residues. Germline CDR1 reads SEHNR; CDR2 reads FQNEAQ (reference sequence). The CDR3 DNA is TGTGCCAGCACCCCAATCTACGAGCAGTACTTC. Translated, it gives CASTPIYEQYF.

This chain links TRBV28 with TRBJ2-3, with TRBD2 identical over 11 bases. Trimming cost V 6 bases and J 5 bases; bases outside gene matches: 10. Germline V gives CDR1 MDHEN, CDR2 SYDVKM. The CDR3 length is 16 residues. The CDR3 DNA reads TGTGCCAGCAGACTTAGCGGGGGGGCTGAGGGAGATACGCAGTATTTT. Encoded protein: CASRLSGGAEGDTQYF. The full variable domain, completed using reference TRBV28 and TRBJ2-3, is DVKVTQSSRYLVKRTGEKVFLECVQDMDHENMFWYRQDPGLGLRLIYFSYDVKMKEKGDIPEGYSVSREKKERFSLILESASTNQTSMYLCASRLSGGAEGDTQYFGPGTRLTVL.

The sample holds one count of this clone. The chain links TRBV2 to TRBJ1-5, with D unclear. V was cut by 3 bases and J by 5 bases, with 11 bases left in between. CDR1 and CDR2 (germline): SNHLY, FYNNEI. There are 14 residues in the CDR3. The CDR3 loop reads CASSDVGGDQPQHF. The CDR3 nucleotides read TGTGCCAGCAGTGATGTCGGCGGGGATCAGCCCCAGCATTTT.

The J gene is TRBJ2-3, the V gene TRBV9; weak D call: TRBD2 (5 bases). The CDR3 loop spans 16 amino acids. Germline V CDR1 and CDR2: SGDLS, YYNGEE. Deletions cut 0 bases from V and 0 bases from J, with 11 bases between. The CDR3 spells CASSVDVPGSTDTQYF. CDR3 nucleotide sequence: TGTGCCAGCAGCGTAGACGTCCCGGGGAGCACAGATACGCAGTATTTT.

The V and J genes are TRBV19 and TRBJ1-2; 8 bases agree with TRBD1. This CDR3 comprises 14 residues. After removal of 6 bases from V and 2 bases from J, the junction contained 5 bases not matched to a gene. Germline V lookup: CDR1 LNHDA, CDR2 SQIVND (reference sequence). The CDR3 here is CASRTQGGNYGYTF. DNA of the CDR3: TGTGCCAGTAGGACACAGGGGGGGAACTATGGCTACACCTTC.